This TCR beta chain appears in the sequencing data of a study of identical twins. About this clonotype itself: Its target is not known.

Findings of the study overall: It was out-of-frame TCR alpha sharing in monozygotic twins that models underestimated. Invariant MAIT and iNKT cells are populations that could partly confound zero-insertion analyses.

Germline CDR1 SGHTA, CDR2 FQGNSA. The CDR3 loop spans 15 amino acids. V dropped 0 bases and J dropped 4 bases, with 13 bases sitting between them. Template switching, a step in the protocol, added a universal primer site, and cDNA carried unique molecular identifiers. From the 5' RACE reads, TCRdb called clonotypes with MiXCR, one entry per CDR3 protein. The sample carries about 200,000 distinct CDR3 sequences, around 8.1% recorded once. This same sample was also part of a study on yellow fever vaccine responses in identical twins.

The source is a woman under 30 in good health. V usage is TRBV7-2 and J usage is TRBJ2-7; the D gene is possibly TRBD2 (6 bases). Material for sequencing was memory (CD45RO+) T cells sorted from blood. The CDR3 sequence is CASSLAGVGGYEQYF. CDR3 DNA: TGTGCCAGCAGCTTAGCAGGGGTGGGGGGATACGAGCAGTACTTC.